These 3 T cell receptor beta chains were all obtained from the same sample, sequenced in a study of T cell changes during pregnancy in multiple sclerosis. TCRdb's copy holds only in-frame clones and misses some; the assay was immunoSEQ multiplex PCR. Of more than 55,000 clones listed, about 90% were seen once; the top ten hold 5.5% to 7%. The sample consisted of peripheral blood, taken in the third trimester of pregnancy. Receptors were obtained from a female donor in good health, enrolled as a control in a pregnancy study.

The rearrangement joins TRBV13 to TRBJ1-1; 8 bases agree with TRBD1. V was clipped by 4 bases and J by 0 bases; unmatched bases: 10. The germline V gene has CDR1 PRHDT and CDR2 FYEKMQ (reference sequence). The CDR3 loop spans 17 amino acids. This chain's CDR3 is CASSSFLTGALNTEAFF. Here the CDR3 DNA reads TGTGCCAGCAGCTCGTTTTTGACAGGGGCGTTGAACACTGAAGCTTTCTTT.

The chain links TRBV10-1 to TRBJ1-2; a possible D gene is TRBD1 (5 bases). Germline CDR1 reads WNHNN; CDR2 reads SYGVQD (reference sequence). Trimming removed 0 bases from V and 8 bases from J, with 10 bases in between. The length of the CDR3 is 13 residues. DNA of the CDR3: TGCGCCAGCAGTGAGTCCCAGGGTCGAGGCTACACCTTC. Translation gives CASSESQGRGYTF.

The chain couples TRBV4-1 to TRBJ1-2; 7 bases agree with TRBD1. Per the germline V gene, CDR1 is MGHRA and CDR2 is YSYEKL. V was clipped by 0 bases and J by 6 bases; unmatched bases: 19. The CDR3 extends over 19 amino acids. DNA of the CDR3: TGCGCCAGCAGCCAAGATTGGGGGATGACAGGGAATCATCGGGATGGCTACACCTTC. It specifies CASSQDWGMTGNHRDGYTF.